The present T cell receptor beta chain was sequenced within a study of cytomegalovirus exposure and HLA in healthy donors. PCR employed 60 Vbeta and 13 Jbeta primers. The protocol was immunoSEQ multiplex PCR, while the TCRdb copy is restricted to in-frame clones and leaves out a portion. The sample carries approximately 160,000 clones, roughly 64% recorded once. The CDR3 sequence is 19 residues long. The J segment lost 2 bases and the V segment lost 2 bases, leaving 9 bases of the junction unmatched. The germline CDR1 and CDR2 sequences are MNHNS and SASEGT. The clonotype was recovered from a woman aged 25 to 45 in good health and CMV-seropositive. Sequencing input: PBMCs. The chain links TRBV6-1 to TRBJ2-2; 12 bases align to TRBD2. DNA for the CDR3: TGTGCCAGCAGTGAATTCGCGGCTAGCGGGAGGGCCAACACCGGGGAGCTGTTTTTT. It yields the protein CASSEFAASGRANTGELFF.